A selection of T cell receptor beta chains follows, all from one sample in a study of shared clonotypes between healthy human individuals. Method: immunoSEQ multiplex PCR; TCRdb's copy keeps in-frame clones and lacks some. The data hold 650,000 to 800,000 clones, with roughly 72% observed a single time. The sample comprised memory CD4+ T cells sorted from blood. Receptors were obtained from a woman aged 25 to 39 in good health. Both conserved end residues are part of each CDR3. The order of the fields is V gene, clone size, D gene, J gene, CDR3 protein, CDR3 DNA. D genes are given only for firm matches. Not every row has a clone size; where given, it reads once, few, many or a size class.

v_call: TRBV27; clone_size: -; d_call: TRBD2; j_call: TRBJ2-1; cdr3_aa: CASSPALLAGLYNEQFF; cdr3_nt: TGTGCCAGCAGTCCAGCCCTTTTAGCGGGACTCTACAATGAGCAGTTCTTC
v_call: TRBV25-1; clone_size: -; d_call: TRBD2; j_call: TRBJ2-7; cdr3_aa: CASSESRTWREGEQYF; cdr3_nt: TGTGCCAGCAGTGAATCCAGGACTTGGAGGGAGGGAGAGCAGTACTTC
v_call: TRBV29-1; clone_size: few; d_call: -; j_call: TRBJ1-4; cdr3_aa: CSVDGGAWGEKLFF; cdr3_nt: TGCAGCGTTGACGGGGGGGCTTGGGGCGAAAAACTGTTTTTT
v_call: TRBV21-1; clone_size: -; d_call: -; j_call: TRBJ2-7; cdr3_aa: CASSKGKGAGISYEQYF; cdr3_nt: TGTGCCAGCAGCAAAGGTAAAGGGGCGGGTATCTCCTACGAGCAGTACTTC
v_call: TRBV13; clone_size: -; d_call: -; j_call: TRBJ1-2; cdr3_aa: CASSLIGGYTF; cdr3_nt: TGTGCCAGCAGCTTAATTGGTGGCTACACCTTC
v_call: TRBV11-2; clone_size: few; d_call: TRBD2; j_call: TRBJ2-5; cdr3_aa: CASSSSGRALPFYQETQYF; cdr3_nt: TGTGCCAGCAGCTCTAGCGGGAGGGCCTTACCCTTCTACCAAGAGACCCAGTACTTC
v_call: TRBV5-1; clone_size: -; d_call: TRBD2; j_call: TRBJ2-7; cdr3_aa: CASSDGTSGIYEQYF; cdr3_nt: TGCGCCAGCAGCGACGGGACTAGCGGGATATACGAGCAGTACTTC
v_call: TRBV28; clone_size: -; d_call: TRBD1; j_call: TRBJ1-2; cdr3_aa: CASKPGQGYGYTF; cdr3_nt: TGTGCCAGCAAACCGGGACAGGGCTATGGCTACACCTTC
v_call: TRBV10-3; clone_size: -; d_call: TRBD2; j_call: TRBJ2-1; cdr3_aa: CAISTSGGYNEQFF; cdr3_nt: TGTGCCATCAGCACTAGCGGGGGTTACAATGAGCAGTTCTTC
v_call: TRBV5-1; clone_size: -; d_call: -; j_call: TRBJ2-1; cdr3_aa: CASSPDTSGYNEQFF; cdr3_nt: TGCGCCAGCAGCCCGGACACCAGCGGCTACAATGAGCAGTTCTTC
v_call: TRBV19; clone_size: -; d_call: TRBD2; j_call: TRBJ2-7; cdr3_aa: CASSETSGSYYEQYF; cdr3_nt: TGTGCCAGTAGTGAAACTAGCGGGAGTTATTACGAGCAGTACTTC
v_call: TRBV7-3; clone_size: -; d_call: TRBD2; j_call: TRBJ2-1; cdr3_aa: CASSSTPGLAGGEQFF; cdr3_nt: TGTGCCAGCAGCTCTACACCGGGACTAGCTGGAGGGGAGCAGTTCTTC
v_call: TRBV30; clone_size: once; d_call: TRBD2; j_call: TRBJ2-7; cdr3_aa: CAYLGTSGYEQYF; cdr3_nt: TGTGCCTACCTCGGGACTAGCGGTTACGAGCAGTACTTC
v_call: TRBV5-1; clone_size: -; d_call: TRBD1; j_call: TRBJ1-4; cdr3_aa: CASSLLGTGEEKLFF; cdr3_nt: TGCGCCAGCAGCTTGTTGGGGACAGGGGAAGAAAAACTGTTTTTT
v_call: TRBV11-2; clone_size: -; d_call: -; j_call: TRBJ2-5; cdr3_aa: CASSLGQGETQYF; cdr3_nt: TGTGCCAGCAGCTTAGGCCAGGGGGAGACCCAGTACTTC
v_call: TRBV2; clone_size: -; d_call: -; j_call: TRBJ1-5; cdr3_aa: CASQENYSNQPQHF; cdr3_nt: TGTGCCAGCCAGGAAAACTATAGCAATCAGCCCCAGCATTTT
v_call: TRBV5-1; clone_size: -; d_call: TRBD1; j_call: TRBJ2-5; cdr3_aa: CASSLDRGLVETQYF; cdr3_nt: TGCGCCAGCAGCTTGGACAGGGGGCTGGTGGAGACCCAGTACTTC
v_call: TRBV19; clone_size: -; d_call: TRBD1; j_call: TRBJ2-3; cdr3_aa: CASSQQGNSDTQYF; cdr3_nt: TGTGCCAGTAGTCAACAGGGGAACTCAGATACGCAGTATTTT
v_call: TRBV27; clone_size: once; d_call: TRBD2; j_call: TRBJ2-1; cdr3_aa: CASSLRTSGLGYEQFF; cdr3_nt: TGTGCCAGCAGTTTGCGGACTAGCGGGCTGGGCTATGAGCAGTTCTTC